The sequence of this T cell receptor (beta chain) was determined in a study of blood T cell repertoires in COVID-19. Study context: The United States, Italy and Spain provided the acute and convalescent COVID-19 samples.

Trimming left V 6 bases short and J 2 bases short, with 6 bases between. The CDR3 length is 12 residues. This clone came up once. Data came from immunoSEQ multiplex PCR; TCRdb stores just in-frame clones and leaves some out. The repertoire includes approximately 320,000 clones, approximately 89% of them detected once, and 11% sits in the top ten. The sample comprised peripheral blood. The V gene is TRBV12-3 or TRBV12-4, the J gene TRBJ2-3; D uncertain. The sequence came from a woman in her twenties or thirties with COVID-19, enrolled during active disease. The CDR3 spells CASRQTTDTQYF. In nucleotides, the CDR3 is TGTGCCAGCAGACAGACCACAGATACGCAGTATTTT.